The rows below give T cell receptor beta chains drawn from one sample of a study of cytomegalovirus exposure and HLA in healthy donors. Some clones are missing from TCRdb's copy, which holds only in-frame ones; the method was immunoSEQ multiplex PCR. The sample holds 55,000 to 85,000 clones, around 72% seen once. Sequencing was performed on PBMCs. The source is a woman aged 40-49 years in good health and CMV-seropositive. The CDR3 runs from the conserved cysteine through the conserved F or W. D genes are given only for firm matches. Clone size is not always given. Where it is, it says once, few, many or a class for expanded clones.

>few|TRBD1|TRBJ1-4|TRBV7-4
CASSFNRGLIGKDEKLFF
TGTGCCAGCAGCTTTAACAGGGGCCTCATTGGTAAGGATGAAAAACTGTTTTTT
>NA|NA|TRBJ2-1|TRBV7-3
CASGQGGLNEQFF
TGTGCCAGCGGCCAGGGGGGACTGAATGAGCAGTTCTTC
>NA|TRBD2|TRBJ2-2|TRBV2
CASSIEGLANTGELFF
TGTGCCAGCAGCATAGAGGGACTAGCTAACACCGGGGAGCTGTTTTTT
>NA|TRBD2|TRBJ2-3|TRBV25-1
CASSDRSLAGSGDTQYF
TGTGCCAGCAGTGATCGATCCCTAGCGGGGTCCGGGGATACGCAGTATTTT
>NA|NA|TRBJ1-5|TRBV2
CASSDRRNQPQHF
TGTGCCAGCTCCGACAGACGCAATCAGCCCCAGCATTTT
>NA|TRBD1|TRBJ2-7|TRBV5-1
CASSRTPGQGYEQYF
TGCGCCAGCAGCCGTACTCCGGGACAGGGGTACGAGCAGTACTTC
>NA|NA|TRBJ2-7|TRBV5-1
CASSLVRGRNEQYF
TGCGCCAGCAGCTTGGTGCGGGGGCGCAACGAGCAGTACTTC
>NA|NA|TRBJ2-7|TRBV11-2
CASSLGRVAEQYF
TGTGCCAGCAGCTTAGGCAGGGTTGCCGAGCAGTACTTC
>NA|NA|TRBJ1-2|TRBV5-6
CASSLLDSARGYTF
TGTGCCAGCAGCTTGTTGGACAGCGCCCGGGGCTACACCTTC
>NA|NA|TRBJ2-3|TRBV20-1
CSRTSTDTQYF
TGCAGCCGGACAAGCACAGATACGCAGTATTTT
>NA|NA|TRBJ1-4|TRBV7-9
CASSFPRDQNEKLFF
TGTGCCAGCAGCTTCCCCAGGGATCAAAATGAAAAACTGTTTTTT
>few|NA|TRBJ1-1|TRBV6-5
CASFNREAFF
TGTGCCAGCTTTAACAGGGAAGCTTTCTTT
>NA|TRBD2|TRBJ2-5|TRBV10-3
CAISAQNPSGGPETQYF
TGTGCCATCAGTGCTCAGAACCCTAGCGGGGGGCCGGAGACCCAGTACTTC
>once|NA|TRBJ2-1|TRBV9
CASSVEGDSYNEQFF
TGTGCCAGCAGCGTAGAGGGGGATTCCTACAATGAGCAGTTCTTC
>NA|TRBD1|TRBJ1-1|TRBV5-1
CASSLEGDRGFMNTEAFF
TGCGCCAGCAGCTTGGAGGGGGACAGGGGTTTCATGAACACTGAAGCTTTCTTT
>NA|NA|TRBJ1-5|TRBV20-1
CSLPGQPQHF
TGCAGTCTTCCCGGTCAGCCCCAGCATTTT
>NA|TRBD1|TRBJ2-1|TRBV5-1
CASSLGPGQVHNEQFF
TGCGCCAGCAGCTTAGGACCCGGACAGGTACACAATGAGCAGTTCTTC
>NA|TRBD2|TRBJ2-4|TRBV7-9
CASSFSGGAKNIQYF
TGTGCCAGCAGCTTTAGCGGGGGGGCCAAAAACATTCAGTACTTC
>NA|TRBD1|TRBJ1-1|TRBV19
CASSIRSGGNTEAFF
TGTGCCAGTAGTATTCGATCAGGGGGGAACACTGAAGCTTTCTTT
>NA|NA|TRBJ1-1|TRBV15
CATSRGGSGNTEAFF
TGTGCCACCAGCAGGGGAGGGTCAGGGAACACTGAAGCTTTCTTT
>NA|NA|TRBJ1-4|TRBV5-1
CASSLVGGGEKLFF
TGCGCCAGCAGCTTGGTGGGGGGGGGAGAAAAACTGTTTTTT
>NA|TRBD2|TRBJ2-1|TRBV11-3
CASSLERGGFNEQFF
TGTGCCAGCAGCTTAGAGCGGGGGGGCTTTAATGAGCAGTTCTTC
>NA|NA|TRBJ2-5|TRBV18
CASSPPGAETQYF
TGTGCCAGCTCACCGCCAGGGGCGGAGACCCAGTACTTC
>NA|TRBD2|TRBJ2-7|TRBV11-3
CASSPWPLAGLSYEQYF
TGTGCCAGCAGCCCGTGGCCTCTAGCGGGGCTTTCCTACGAGCAGTACTTC
>NA|TRBD1|TRBJ1-2|TRBV5-6
CASSTRTGGKGYTF
TGTGCCAGCAGCACCCGGACAGGGGGCAAGGGCTACACCTTC
>NA|NA|TRBJ2-5|TRBV9
CASSVEPGSQETQYF
TGTGCCAGCAGCGTCGAACCGGGATCCCAAGAGACCCAGTACTTC
>few|TRBD2|TRBJ2-3|TRBV7-9
CASSFGSGGLTDTQYF
TGTGCCAGCAGCTTTGGTAGCGGGGGACTCACAGATACGCAGTATTTT
>NA|TRBD1|TRBJ1-1|TRBV5-1
CASSYLQGVAEAFF
TGCGCCAGCAGCTACTTACAGGGGGTCGCTGAAGCTTTCTTT
>NA|NA|TRBJ1-5|TRBV13
CASSPPYRISNQPQHF
TGTGCCAGCAGCCCCCCCTACAGGATCAGCAATCAGCCCCAGCATTTT
>NA|NA|TRBJ1-2|TRBV18
CASSPRDVWGPPLSYGYTF
TGTGCCAGCTCACCACGAGATGTCTGGGGCCCACCTCTGAGCTATGGCTACACCTTC
>NA|NA|TRBJ2-1|TRBV6-5
CASSPAVSSGLYQFF
TGTGCCAGCAGCCCCGCGGTTAGTAGCGGCCTATACCAGTTCTTC
>NA|TRBD2|TRBJ2-7|TRBV7-2
CASSPTSGTAYEQYF
TGTGCCAGCAGCCCAACTAGCGGGACCGCCTACGAGCAGTACTTC